The entry below gives a single T cell receptor beta chain sequence along with its context. The record originates from a study of blood T cell repertoires in COVID-19. Study details: T cells, B-cell-depleted T cells, or PBMCs supplied cDNA or gDNA.

Profiled with immunoSEQ multiplex PCR; TCRdb holds only in-frame clones, not every one. The repertoire consists of about 270,000 clones, with approximately 88% occurring once and the leading ten covering 1% to 1.5%. The study assigned cohorts using participant-reported clinical history. This TCR derives from a woman in her 40s with acute COVID-19. What was sequenced was PBMCs or T cells enriched from blood (not recorded which).

CDR3 sequence (DNA): TGTGCCACCAGTGCGGAGTATTCTACCGGGGAGCTGTTTTTT. Protein sequence: CATSAEYSTGELFF. This chain connects TRBV24-1 to TRBJ2-2; unclear D gene. CDR3 size: 14 residues. V was trimmed by 5 bases and J by 5 bases, leaving 11 bases between them. Germline V gives CDR1 KGHDR, CDR2 SFDVKD.